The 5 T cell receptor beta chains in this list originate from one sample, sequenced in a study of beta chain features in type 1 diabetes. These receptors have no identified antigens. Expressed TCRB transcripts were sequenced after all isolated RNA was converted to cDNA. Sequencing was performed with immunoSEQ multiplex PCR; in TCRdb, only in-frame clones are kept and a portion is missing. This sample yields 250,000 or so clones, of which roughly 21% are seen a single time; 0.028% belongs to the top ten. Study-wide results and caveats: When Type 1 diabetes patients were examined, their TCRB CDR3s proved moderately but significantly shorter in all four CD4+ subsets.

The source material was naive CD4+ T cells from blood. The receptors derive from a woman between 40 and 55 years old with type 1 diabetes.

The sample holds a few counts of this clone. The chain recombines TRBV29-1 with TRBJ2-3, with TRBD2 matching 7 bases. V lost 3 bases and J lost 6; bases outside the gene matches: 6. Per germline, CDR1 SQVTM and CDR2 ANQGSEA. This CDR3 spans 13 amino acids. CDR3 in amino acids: CSVDHPAGDTQYF. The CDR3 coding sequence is TGCAGCGTTGACCACCCAGCGGGGGATACGCAGTATTTT.

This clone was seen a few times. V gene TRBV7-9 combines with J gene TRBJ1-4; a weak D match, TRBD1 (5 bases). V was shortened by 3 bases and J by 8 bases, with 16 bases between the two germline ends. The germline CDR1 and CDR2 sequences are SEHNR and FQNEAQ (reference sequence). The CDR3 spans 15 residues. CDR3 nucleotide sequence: TGTGCCAGCAGCTTCGCGGCCAGGGCCGGGGAAAAACTGTTTTTT. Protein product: CASSFAARAGEKLFF.

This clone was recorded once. The CDR3 reads CASSLPSVYEQYF. In DNA, the CDR3 is TGTGCCAGCAGTCTCCCCTCCGTCTACGAGCAGTACTTC. V gene TRBV28 combines with J gene TRBJ2-7; D gene ambiguous. The CDR3 contains 13 residues. The germline V and J ends were trimmed by 5 bases and 3 bases, with 11 bases remaining between them. Looked up from germline, CDR1 is MDHEN and CDR2 is SYDVKM.

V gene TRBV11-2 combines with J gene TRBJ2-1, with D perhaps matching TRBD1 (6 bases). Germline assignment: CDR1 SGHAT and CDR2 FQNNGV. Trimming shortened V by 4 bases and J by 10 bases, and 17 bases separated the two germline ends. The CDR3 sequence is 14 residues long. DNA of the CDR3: TGTGCCAGCAGCTCCCTCAGGGGAGCGGAGGAGCAGTTCTTC. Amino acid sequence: CASSSLRGAEEQFF. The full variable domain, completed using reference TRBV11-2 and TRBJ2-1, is EAGVAQSPRYKIIEKRQSVAFWCNPISGHATLYWYQQILGQGPKLLIQFQNNGVVDDSQLPKDRFSAERLKGVDSTLKIQPAKLEDSAVYLCASSSLRGAEEQFFGPGTRLTVL.

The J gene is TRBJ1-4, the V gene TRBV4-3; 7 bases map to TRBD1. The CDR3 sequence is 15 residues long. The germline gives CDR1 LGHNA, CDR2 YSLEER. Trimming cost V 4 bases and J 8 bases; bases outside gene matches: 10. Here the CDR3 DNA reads TGCGCCAGCAGCCGCCCAGACGCAGGGGGAGAAAAACTGTTTTTT. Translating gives CASSRPDAGGEKLFF.